The clone carrying this T cell receptor (beta chain) was picked up one time. Germline loops: CDR1 MDHEN, CDR2 SYDVKM. The CDR3 sequence is 16 residues long. With 1 base removed from V and 2 bases from J, the gap between germline ends came to 13 bases. The data derive from a study of cytomegalovirus exposure and HLA in healthy donors. Primers: 60 Vbeta forward and 13 Jbeta reverse. Produced via immunoSEQ multiplex PCR; TCRdb's table is partial and in-frame only. The top ten hold 8% to 10% of the sample, which has 150,000 to 200,000 clones, about four fifths seen once. The sequence derives from a male donor in good health and CMV-seropositive. The specimen was PBMCs. The chain couples TRBV28 to TRBJ2-3; D perhaps matches TRBD1 (6 bases). The CDR3 sequence: CASSLSRDNPTDTQYF. The CDR3 DNA is TGTGCCAGCAGTTTATCCCGGGACAATCCCACAGATACGCAGTATTTT.